These 3 T cell receptor beta chains share one sample of origin, sequenced in a study of OX40 agonist ivuxolimab in advanced cancers. Using immunoSEQ multiplex PCR, the repertoire was profiled, and TCRdb retains in-frame clones only, with some absent. Of about 20,000 clones listed, more than 75% were seen once; the top ten hold 23%. The sequencing here drew on CD4+ or CD8+ T cells sorted from blood, taken in a trial of the OX40 agonist ivuxolimab. Every receptor here comes from an adult with an advanced solid tumor such as melanoma, head and neck, liver or kidney cancer.

The chain links TRBV7-9 to TRBJ2-5, with 7 bases aligning to TRBD1. After removal of 5 bases from V and 1 base from J, the junction contained 7 bases not matched to a gene. This CDR3 spans 15 amino acids. CDR1 SEHNR and CDR2 FQNEAQ come from the germline V gene (reference sequence). The CDR3 region has the DNA TGTGCCAGCAGCACCCGACAGGGACGCCAAGAGACCCAGTACTTC. Translation: CASSTRQGRQETQYF.

The V gene is TRBV19, the J gene TRBJ2-2, with D unresolved. The length of the CDR3 is 13 residues. CDR1 is LNHDA, CDR2 SQIVND, per germline (reference sequence). V was clipped by 6 bases and J by 6 bases, with 11 bases between them. The chain's CDR3 is CASRRPGPGELFF. DNA for the CDR3: TGTGCCAGTAGAAGGCCGGGCCCCGGGGAGCTGTTTTTT.

V usage is TRBV7-2 and J usage is TRBJ1-5; tentatively, D is TRBD1 (5 bases). CDR3 length: 17 residues. V lost 3 bases and J 0 bases, leaving 15 bases between the germline ends. From germline, CDR1 is SGHTA and CDR2 FQGNSA. This chain's CDR3 is CASSLGRTVYSNQPQHF. Written as DNA, the CDR3 is TGTGCCAGCAGCTTGGGACGGACCGTTTATAGCAATCAGCCCCAGCATTTT.